This entry features one T cell receptor (beta chain) sequence. Its specificity is unknown. Germline CDR1 is SEHNR and CDR2 is FQNEAQ (reference sequence). The CDR3 totals 15 residues. V dropped 3 bases and J dropped 5 bases, with 17 bases sitting between them. These data come from a study of cytomegalovirus exposure and HLA in healthy donors. Findings of the study overall: Later work associated over 15,000 TCR beta sequences with HLA alleles at 0.05 false discovery rate. The only immune exposure information that was available was CMV serostatus.

The PCR was carried out with 60 Vbeta primers and 13 Jbeta primers. The assay was immunoSEQ multiplex PCR, and TCRdb's table has in-frame clones only and misses some. The table lists some 30,000 clones, 87% of them singletons. V usage is TRBV7-9 and J usage is TRBJ2-7, with a tentative D call TRBD1 (6 bases). The specimen sequenced was PBMCs. The TCR was taken from a boy younger than 18 in good health and CMV-seronegative. The CDR3 spells CASSFSSTGNHEQYF. The CDR3 DNA sequence: TGTGCCAGCAGCTTTTCATCCACAGGGAATCACGAGCAGTACTTC.